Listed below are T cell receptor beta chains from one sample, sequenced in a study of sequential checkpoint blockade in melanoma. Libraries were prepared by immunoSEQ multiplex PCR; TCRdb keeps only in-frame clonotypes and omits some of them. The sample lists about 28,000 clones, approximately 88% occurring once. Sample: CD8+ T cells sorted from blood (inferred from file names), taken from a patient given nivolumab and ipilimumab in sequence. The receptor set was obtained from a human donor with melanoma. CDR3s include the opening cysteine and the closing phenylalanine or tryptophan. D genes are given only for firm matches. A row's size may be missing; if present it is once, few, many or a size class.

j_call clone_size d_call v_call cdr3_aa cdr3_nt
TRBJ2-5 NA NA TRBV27 CASSLSTGETQYF TGTGCCAGCAGTTTGTCGACAGGAGAGACCCAGTACTTC
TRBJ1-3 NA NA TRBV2 CASQWERAAGNTIYF TGTGCCAGCCAGTGGGAGAGGGCAGCTGGAAACACCATATATTTT
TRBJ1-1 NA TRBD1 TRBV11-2 CASSLQGMNTEAFF TGTGCCAGCAGCCTACAGGGGATGAACACTGAAGCTTTCTTT
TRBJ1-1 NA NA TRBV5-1 CASSLEGVEAFF TGCGCCAGCAGCTTGGAGGGGGTTGAAGCTTTCTTT
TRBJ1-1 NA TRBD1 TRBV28 CASTILRTGGLNTEAFF TGTGCCAGCACTATACTTCGGACAGGGGGCTTGAACACTGAAGCTTTCTTT
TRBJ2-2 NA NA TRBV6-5 CASSYSGARELFF TGTGCCAGCAGTTACTCAGGGGCTCGAGAGCTGTTTTTT
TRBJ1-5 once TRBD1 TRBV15 CATSRADRASNQPQHF TGTGCCACCAGCAGAGCAGACAGGGCAAGCAATCAGCCCCAGCATTTT
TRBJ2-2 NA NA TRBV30 CAWGGFAGTNTGELFF TGTGCCTGGGGGGGGTTTGCCGGGACCAACACCGGGGAGCTGTTTTTT
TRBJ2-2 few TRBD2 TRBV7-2 CASRAGELSLPGELFF TGTGCCAGCCGAGCGGGAGAGCTATCTTTGCCCGGGGAGCTGTTTTTT
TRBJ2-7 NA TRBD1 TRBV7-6 CASSSWDSNYEQYF TGTGCCAGCAGTTCCTGGGACAGTAACTACGAGCAGTACTTC
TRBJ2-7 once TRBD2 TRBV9 CASSLGLAGAEYF TGTGCCAGCAGCCTAGGACTAGCGGGGGCAGAGTACTTC
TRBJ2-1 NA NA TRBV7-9 CASSSSVLNEQFF TGTGCCAGCAGCTCCTCCGTACTCAATGAGCAGTTCTTC
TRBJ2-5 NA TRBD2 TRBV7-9 CASRPGTSTKTQYF TGTGCCAGCAGGCCCGGGACTAGTACTAAGACCCAGTACTTC
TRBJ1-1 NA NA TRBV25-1 CASSERGHTEAFF TGTGCCAGCAGTGAAAGGGGTCACACTGAAGCTTTCTTT
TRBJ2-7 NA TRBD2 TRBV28 CASRVTSGGVYEQYF TGTGCCAGCAGGGTGACTAGCGGGGGAGTCTACGAGCAGTACTTC
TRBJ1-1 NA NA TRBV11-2 CASSLVAGPATEAFF TGTGCCAGCAGCTTAGTAGCGGGGCCGGCCACTGAAGCTTTCTTT
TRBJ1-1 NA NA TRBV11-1 CASSLGARWAEAFF TGTGCCAGCAGCTTAGGGGCCAGGTGGGCTGAAGCTTTCTTT
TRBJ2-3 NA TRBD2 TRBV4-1 CASSQAATSGGADTQYF TGCGCCAGCAGCCAAGCCGCGACTAGCGGGGGGGCAGATACGCAGTATTTT
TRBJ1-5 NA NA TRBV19 CASSIWGRGSYSNQPQHF TGTGCCAGTAGTATCTGGGGGCGCGGGTCCTATAGCAATCAGCCCCAGCATTTT
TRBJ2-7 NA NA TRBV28 CASSYPGHYEQYF TGTGCCAGCAGCTACCCTGGACACTACGAGCAGTACTTC
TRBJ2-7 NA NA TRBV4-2 CASSQPGQYEQYF TGTGCCAGCAGCCAACCTGGACAGTACGAGCAGTACTTC
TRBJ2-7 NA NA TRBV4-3 CASSQLRGTYEQYF TGCGCCAGCAGCCAATTGCGGGGAACCTACGAGCAGTACTTC
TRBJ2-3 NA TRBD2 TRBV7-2 CASSSLAGGLRDTQYF TGTGCCAGCAGCTCACTAGCGGGGGGGCTGAGGGATACGCAGTATTTT
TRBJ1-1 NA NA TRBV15 CATGGGGTHTGTTEAFF TGTGCCACCGGTGGGGGAGGGACCCACACAGGGACCACTGAAGCTTTCTTT
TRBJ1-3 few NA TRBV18 CASSPPSGPENTIYF TGTGCCAGCTCACCACCGAGTGGGCCAGAAAACACCATATATTTT
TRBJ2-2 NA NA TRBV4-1 CASSQQPRTGPNTGGLFF TGCGCCAGCAGCCAACAGCCGAGGACAGGACCGAACACCGGGGGGCTGTTTTTT
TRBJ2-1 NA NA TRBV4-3 CASSFGLLLGEQFF TGCGCCAGCTCCTTCGGACTCTTACTTGGTGAGCAGTTCTTC
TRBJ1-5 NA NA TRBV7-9 CASSLAGGNQPQHF TGTGCCAGCAGCTTAGCGGGCGGCAATCAGCCCCAGCATTTT
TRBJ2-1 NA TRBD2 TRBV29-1 CSVDGTRPNEQFF TGCAGCGTTGACGGGACTAGGCCCAATGAGCAGTTCTTC
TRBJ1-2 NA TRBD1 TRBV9 CASSVATGQPNINYGYTF TGTGCCAGCAGCGTAGCTACGGGACAGCCAAATATTAACTATGGCTACACCTTC
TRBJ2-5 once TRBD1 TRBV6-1 CASSGTYRGLQETQYF TGTGCCAGCAGTGGAACCTACAGGGGCCTCCAAGAGACCCAGTACTTC
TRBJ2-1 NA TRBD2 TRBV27 CASSLIAGGYNEQFF TGTGCCAGCAGTTTGATAGCGGGGGGATACAATGAGCAGTTCTTC
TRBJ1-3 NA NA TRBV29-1 CSVAGGQNSGNTIYF TGCAGCGTAGCCGGAGGACAGAACTCTGGAAACACCATATATTTT
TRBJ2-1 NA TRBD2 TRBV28 CASSSWGITLAGEQFF TGTGCCAGCAGTTCGTGGGGAATAACTCTAGCGGGGGAGCAGTTCTTC
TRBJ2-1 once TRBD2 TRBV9 CASSGGLALGEQFF TGTGCCAGCAGCGGAGGACTAGCCTTAGGGGAGCAGTTCTTC
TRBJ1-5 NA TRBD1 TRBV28 CAIDRGRQGNQPQHF TGTGCCATCGACAGGGGGAGACAGGGGAATCAGCCCCAGCATTTT
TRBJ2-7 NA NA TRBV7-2 CASSPRGGPSSYEQYF TGTGCCAGCAGCCCCCGCGGCGGGCCTAGCTCCTACGAGCAGTACTTC
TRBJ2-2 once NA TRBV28 CASPANRESPGELFF TGTGCCAGCCCAGCCAACAGGGAGAGCCCCGGGGAGCTGTTTTTT
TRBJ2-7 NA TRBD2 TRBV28 CASSFLSGREGGYEQYF TGTGCCAGCAGTTTTCTCTCCGGGAGGGAAGGCGGCTACGAGCAGTACTTC
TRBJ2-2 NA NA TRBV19 CASSIYGDTGELFF TGTGCCAGTAGTATATACGGGGACACCGGGGAGCTGTTTTTT
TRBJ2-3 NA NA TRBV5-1 CASSSRHPSTDTQYF TGCGCCAGCAGCTCCCGACACCCTAGCACAGATACGCAGTATTTT
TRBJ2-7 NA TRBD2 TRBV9 CASSVWAAGDNEQYF TGTGCCAGCAGCGTATGGGCAGCGGGAGACAACGAGCAGTACTTC
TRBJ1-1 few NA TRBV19 CASHLGGNTEAFF TGTGCCAGTCACCTTGGGGGCAACACTGAAGCTTTCTTT
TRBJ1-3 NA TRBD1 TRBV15 CATSKGQGVAGNTIYF TGTGCCACCAGCAAGGGACAGGGAGTAGCTGGAAACACCATATATTTT
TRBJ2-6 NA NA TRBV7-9 CASSSLGANVLTF TGTGCCAGCAGCTCCCTTGGGGCCAACGTCCTGACTTTC
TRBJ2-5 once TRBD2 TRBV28 CASSTGLAGPEYQETQYF TGTGCCAGCAGTACGGGACTAGCGGGGCCCGAGTACCAAGAGACCCAGTACTTC
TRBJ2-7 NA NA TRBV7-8 CASSSPSPYEQYF TGTGCCAGCAGCTCCCCCTCGCCCTACGAGCAGTACTTC
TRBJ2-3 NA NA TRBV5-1 CASSLLDRTESTDTQYF TGCGCCAGCAGCCTCCTCGACCGGACAGAGAGCACAGATACGCAGTATTTT
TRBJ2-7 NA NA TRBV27 CASSFQGSYEQYF TGTGCCAGCAGTTTCCAGGGGTCCTACGAGCAGTACTTC
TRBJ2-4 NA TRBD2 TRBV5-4 CASSPGGEGKNIQYF TGTGCCAGCAGCCCAGGCGGGGAGGGCAAAAACATTCAGTACTTC
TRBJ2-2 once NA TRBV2 CAIPTVTGELFF TGTGCCATCCCGACTGTGACCGGGGAGCTGTTTTTT
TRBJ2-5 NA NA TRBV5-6 CASSLSARPQETQYF TGTGCCAGCAGCTTGTCGGCCAGGCCTCAAGAGACCCAGTACTTC
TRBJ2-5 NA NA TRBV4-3 CASSQGRGAWETQYF TGCGCCAGCAGCCAGGGCAGGGGCGCTTGGGAGACCCAGTACTTC
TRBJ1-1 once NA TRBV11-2 CASSLDPKSLKAFF TGTGCCAGCAGCTTAGATCCTAAGAGTTTAAAAGCTTTCTTT
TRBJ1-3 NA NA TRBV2 CASSPITVSGNTIYF TGTGCCAGCAGTCCAATAACAGTCTCTGGAAACACCATATATTTT
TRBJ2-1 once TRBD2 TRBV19 CASSIPSGDNEQFF TGTGCCAGTAGTATACCCAGCGGGGACAATGAGCAGTTCTTC
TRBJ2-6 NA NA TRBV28 CASSLNIGLGEDGANVLTF TGTGCCAGCAGTCTCAATATAGGTCTGGGGGAGGATGGGGCCAACGTCCTGACTTTC
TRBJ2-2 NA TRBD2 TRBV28 CASSPIAGADTGELFF TGTGCCAGCAGTCCCATAGCGGGGGCCGACACCGGGGAGCTGTTTTTT
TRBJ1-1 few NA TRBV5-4 CASSFGGMNTEAFF TGTGCCAGCAGCTTCGGCGGGATGAACACTGAAGCTTTCTTT